This T cell receptor beta chain was recorded in a study of tumor-infiltrating lymphocytes in primary liver carcinoma. Background on the study: Surgical resection was the treatment these patients received for primary liver carcinoma. Read depth, roughly 3.65 to 8 million productive TCRbeta reads, did not differ significantly between tissues. Study outcomes and limitations: When set against blood, tumors had a significantly higher top-250-clone fraction (p = 0.039).

Starting material of roughly 550 ng total RNA yielded TCR beta cDNA via a constant-region primer. What produced the TCR beta libraries was three nested multiplex PCR rounds using slightly modified ARM-PCR. Primers for the first two PCR rounds were TRBV1-TRBV30 forward primers and a C-beta reverse primer (roughly 10 cycles per round). TCRdb re-called the multiplex PCR reads through MiXCR, storing one row per CDR3 protein. The sample lists about 200,000 distinct CDR3 sequences; approximately 65% were seen once. Unsorted whole blood yielded the blood RNA, and germline DNA was also extracted. Chronic HBV infection was present in the patients, who were treatment-naive. In regard to this clonotype: The antigen is undetermined.

The CDR3 runs 15 residues. Trimming shortened V by 3 bases and J by 4 bases, and 15 bases separated the two germline ends. CDR1 is SGHAT, CDR2 FQNNGV, per germline. Sequencing was done on a sample of peripheral blood. The chain uses TRBV11-2 and TRBJ2-5, with D maybe TRBD1 (5 bases). This TCR was sampled from a woman aged 55-75 years with primary liver carcinoma and hepatitis B virus infection. The CDR3, as DNA: TGTGCCAGCAGCTTGTTTCACCTTAGGGGAGAGACCCAGTACTTC. Encoded protein: CASSLFHLRGETQYF. Supplemented by reference TRBV11-2 and TRBJ2-5, the full variable domain reads EAGVAQSPRYKIIEKRQSVAFWCNPISGHATLYWYQQILGQGPKLLIQFQNNGVVDDSQLPKDRFSAERLKGVDSTLKIQPAKLEDSAVYLCASSLFHLRGETQYFGPGTRLLVL.